A single sample gave rise to the 23 T cell receptor beta chains below, sequenced in a study of shared clonotypes between healthy human individuals. TCRdb keeps only in-frame clones here, not all; method: immunoSEQ multiplex PCR. Of some 1 million clones listed, 65% to 80% were seen once; the top ten hold around 1.5%. The sample consisted of memory CD4+ T cells sorted from blood. Subset: CD45RA-negative fraction. The receptors shown here come from a man younger than 35 in good health.

About this clone: Other DNA sequences in the same sample also yield this CDR3. This CDR3 is CAISESDRNYGYTF. The DNA of the CDR3 is TGTGCCATCAGTGAGTCTGACAGGAACTATGGCTACACCTTC. The chain links TRBV10-3 to TRBJ1-2, with D perhaps matching TRBD1 (6 bases). The CDR3 loop spans 14 amino acids. Germline V gene data show CDR1 as ENHRY and CDR2 as SYGVKD. V lost 0 bases and J lost 2, with 7 bases in between.

The chain couples TRBV11-2 to TRBJ1-2, with D unresolved. The germline V and J ends were trimmed by 2 bases and 2 bases, with 6 bases remaining between them. Germline V gene data show CDR1 as SGHAT and CDR2 as FQNNGV. This CDR3 region has 13 residues. The CDR3 sequence: CASSLHSNYGYTF. The CDR3 coding sequence is TGTGCCAGCAGCTTACACAGCAACTATGGCTACACCTTC.

The CDR3 sequence is CASSKRMTGNGETQYF. The CDR3 DNA reads TGTGCCAGCAGCAAACGGATGACAGGGAATGGAGAGACCCAGTACTTC. The chain recombines TRBV5-6 with TRBJ2-5; 7 bases line up with TRBD1. CDR3 length equals 16 residues. The germline gives CDR1 SGHDT, CDR2 YYEEEE. J lost 4 bases, V lost 4 bases, and 13 bases had no gene match.

The genes are TRBV5-1 and TRBJ1-6, with D maybe TRBD1 (6 bases). Deletions cut 7 bases from V and 5 bases from J, with 10 bases between. Germline values: CDR1 SGHRS, CDR2 YFSETQ. The CDR3 consists of 13 residues. In DNA, the CDR3 is TGCGCCAGCGCCGGGGGCGATAATTCACCCCTCCACTTT. This translates into CASAGGDNSPLHF.

V is TRBV15 and J is TRBJ1-1, with D possibly matching TRBD1 (5 bases). From germline, CDR1 is LNHNV and CDR2 YYDKDF (reference sequence). V lost 4 bases, J lost 4 bases, and 13 bases lay in between. The CDR3 contains 14 residues. CDR3 protein: CATSKGQMSTEAFF. As DNA, the CDR3 is TGTGCCACCAGCAAAGGACAAATGAGCACTGAAGCTTTCTTT.

The V and J genes are TRBV5-1 and TRBJ2-3; D remains ambiguous. The CDR3 contains 13 residues. Germline V gene sequence: CDR1 SGHRS, CDR2 YFSETQ. With 3 bases removed from V and 5 bases from J, the gap between germline ends came to 10 bases. This CDR3 is CASSSTLGDTQYF. Here the CDR3 DNA reads TGCGCCAGCAGCTCCACCCTGGGAGATACGCAGTATTTT.

The CDR3 bases are TGTGCCAGCAGCTTGGGACAGGGGAGCAATCAGCCCCAGCATTTT. Protein sequence: CASSLGQGSNQPQHF. The chain combines TRBV7-9 with TRBJ1-5; TRBD1 aligns across 10 bases. Per germline, CDR1 SEHNR and CDR2 FQNEAQ (reference sequence). V lost 3 bases and J lost 1; bases outside the gene matches: 0. CDR3 size: 15 residues.

The chain links TRBV5-1 to TRBJ2-3; maybe TRBD2 (5 bases). The germline CDR1 and CDR2 sequences are SGHRS and YFSETQ. V was trimmed by 5 bases and J by 4 bases, leaving 11 bases between them. The CDR3 is 13 residues long. The CDR3 loop is CASSYLGADTQYF. CDR3 in DNA: TGCGCCAGCAGTTATCTCGGGGCAGATACGCAGTATTTT.

The chain employs TRBV5-5 and TRBJ1-1; D perhaps matches TRBD1 (5 bases). Germline V gene data show CDR1 as SGHKS and CDR2 as YYEKEE (reference sequence). Trimming stripped 1 base from V and 4 bases from J, with 11 bases between. The CDR3 is 14 residues long. In DNA form, the CDR3 reads TGTGCCAGCAGCTTGTCCAGGGCGGGCACTGAAGCTTTCTTT. It specifies CASSLSRAGTEAFF. Complete variable domain (other parts from reference TRBV5-5 and TRBJ1-1): DAGVTQSPTHLIKTRGQQVTLRCSPISGHKSVSWYQQVLGQGPQFIFQYYEKEERGRGNFPDRFSARQFPNYSSELNVNALLLGDSALYLCASSLSRAGTEAFFGQGTRLTVV.

This sequence joins TRBV7-6 and TRBJ2-5; no definite D call. Germline loops: CDR1 SGHVS, CDR2 FNYEAQ. CDR3 length: 13 amino acids. V lost 5 bases to trimming and J lost 2 bases, with 9 bases between them. CDR3 nucleotide sequence: TGTGCCAGCAGCACACACAGTCAAGAGACCCAGTACTTC. Amino acids: CASSTHSQETQYF.

The chain couples TRBV25-1 to TRBJ1-1; 8 bases line up with TRBD1. The germline CDR1 and CDR2 sequences are MGHDK and SYGVNS. J lost 0 bases, V lost 7 bases, and 4 bases had no gene match. This CDR3 spans 14 amino acids. DNA of the CDR3: TGTGCCAGCACAGGACAGGGCTTGAACACTGAAGCTTTCTTT. Residues: CASTGQGLNTEAFF.

This clone was counted only a few times. The gene calls are TRBV2 and TRBJ2-3; D might be TRBD1 or TRBD2, each matching 6 bases. CDR1 is SNHLY and CDR2 is FYNNEI in the germline V gene. This CDR3 spans 13 amino acids. V lost 6 bases and J 6 bases, leaving 13 bases between the germline ends. The CDR3 DNA reads as TGTGCCAGCAGGTACGGGGGCCTGGATACGCAGTATTTT. It encodes CASRYGGLDTQYF.

The chain is built from TRBV4-2 and TRBJ2-2; TRBD1 might be the D (5 bases). CDR1 is LGHNA, CDR2 YNFKEQ, per germline. Trimming shortened V by 5 bases and J by 1 base, and 8 bases separated the two germline ends. CDR3 size: 14 residues. CDR3 sequence: CASSIQVNTGELFF. As DNA, the CDR3 is TGTGCCAGCAGCATACAGGTGAACACCGGGGAGCTGTTTTTT.

This chain connects TRBV2 to TRBJ1-2; a weak D match, TRBD1 (5 bases). The V and J ends lost 8 bases and 5 bases respectively, with 12 bases between them. Germline CDR1 is SNHLY and CDR2 is FYNNEI. The CDR3 loop spans 12 amino acids. Here the CDR3 DNA reads TGTGCCAGCGCCTCAGGGACGTATGGCTACACCTTC. It encodes CASASGTYGYTF.

This clone was detected once. The J gene is TRBJ1-1, the V gene TRBV29-1; D is uncertain. The CDR3 totals 10 residues. V was cut by 4 bases and J by 3 bases, with 3 bases left in between. Germline CDR1 is SQVTM and CDR2 is ANQGSEA. The DNA for the CDR3 is TGCAGCGTTGTGCACACTGAAGCTTTCTTT. This codes for CSVVHTEAFF.

This chain connects TRBV10-3 to TRBJ2-2, with 8 bases that match TRBD1. The V segment lost 3 bases and the J segment 1 base; nucleotides outside the gene matches: 4. The CDR3 spans 16 residues. Germline-derived CDR1 and CDR2 are ENHRY and SYGVKD. The CDR3 DNA reads as TGTGCCATCAGTGAAGGACAGGGCCTGAACACCGGGGAGCTGTTTTTT. Its translation: CAISEGQGLNTGELFF.

V is TRBV5-6 and J is TRBJ2-5, with D possibly called TRBD1 or TRBD2 (5 bases each). Trimming removed 4 bases at V and 0 bases at J, with 16 bases between. The CDR3 has 16 amino acids. Germline V gene data show CDR1 as SGHDT and CDR2 as YYEEEE. CDR3 residues: CASSPRWDGDQETQYF. The CDR3 nucleotides are TGTGCCAGCAGCCCACGATGGGACGGGGACCAAGAGACCCAGTACTTC.

The J gene is TRBJ1-3, the V gene TRBV6-5; possibly TRBD1 for D (5 bases). This CDR3 comprises 14 residues. V dropped 6 bases and J dropped 0 bases, with 9 bases sitting between them. The V gene's germline CDR1 is MNHEY and CDR2 SVGAGI. The CDR3 DNA reads as TGTGCCAGCAGGAACGGGGGCTCTGGAAACACCATATATTTT. Its translation: CASRNGGSGNTIYF.

The chain employs TRBV18 and TRBJ2-7; 12 positions agree with TRBD1. CDR1 is KGHSH and CDR2 is LQKENI in the germline V gene. The CDR3 is 18 residues long. Losses at the gene ends were 0 bases for V and 2 bases for J; bases not matched to a gene: 8. CDR3 residues: CASSPPLGTGGPTYEQYF. CDR3 nucleotides: TGTGCCAGCTCACCACCGCTCGGGACAGGGGGCCCGACCTACGAGCAGTACTTC.

Many counts were recorded for this clone. The chain combines TRBV5-4 with TRBJ2-5, with D possibly TRBD1 on 5 matching bases. The CDR3 has 17 amino acids. From germline, CDR1 is SGHNT and CDR2 YYREEE (reference sequence). With 4 bases removed from V and 5 bases from J, the gap between germline ends came to 24 bases. The CDR3 region has the DNA TGTGCCAGCAGCCCAGTCAATCAGGGCTCGAGAAGGGAGACCCAGTACTTC. This sequence encodes CASSPVNQGSRRETQYF.

The chain couples TRBV19 to TRBJ2-1; no firm D call. The germline V and J ends were trimmed by 3 bases and 7 bases, with 16 bases remaining between them. Germline V CDR1 and CDR2: LNHDA, SQIVND (reference sequence). The CDR3 is made up of 15 amino acids. The CDR3 protein is CASSISRQKVNEQFF. The CDR3 bases are TGTGCCAGTAGTATCTCTAGACAAAAAGTAAATGAGCAGTTCTTC. The full variable domain, with the rest looked up from reference TRBV19 and TRBJ2-1, is DGGITQSPKYLFRKEGQNVTLSCEQNLNHDAMYWYRQDPGQGLRLIYYSQIVNDFQKGDIAEGYSVSREKKESFPLTVTSAQKNPTAFYLCASSISRQKVNEQFFGPGTRLTVL.

This sequence joins TRBV18 and TRBJ1-2; 7 bases line up with TRBD1. Germline V CDR1 and CDR2: KGHSH, LQKENI. V gave up 3 bases and J gave up 7 bases; unmatched junction bases: 8. The CDR3 sequence is 14 residues long. CDR3 nucleotide sequence: TGTGCCAGCTCACCCTCTCAGGGGGAGAGTGGCTACACCTTC. It encodes CASSPSQGESGYTF.

This clone was detected a few times. The sample carries other DNA sequences with the same CDR3. This rearrangement joins TRBV19 to TRBJ2-7; no clear D gene. The CDR3 extends over 13 amino acids. V shed 2 bases and J shed 0 bases, with 5 bases lying between them. Germline loops: CDR1 LNHDA, CDR2 SQIVND (reference sequence). CDR3 sequence (DNA): TGTGCCAGTAGTATACAGAGCTCCTACGAGCAGTACTTC. Protein product: CASSIQSSYEQYF.